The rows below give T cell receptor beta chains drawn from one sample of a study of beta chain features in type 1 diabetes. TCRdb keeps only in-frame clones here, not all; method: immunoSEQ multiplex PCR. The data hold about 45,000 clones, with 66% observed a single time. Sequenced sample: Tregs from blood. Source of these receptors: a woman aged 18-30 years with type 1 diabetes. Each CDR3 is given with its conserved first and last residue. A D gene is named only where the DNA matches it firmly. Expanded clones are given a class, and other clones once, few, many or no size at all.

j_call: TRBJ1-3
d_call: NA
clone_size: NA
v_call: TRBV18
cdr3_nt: TGTGCCAGCTCACCCGAGGATGCTGGAAACACCATATATTTT
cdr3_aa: CASSPEDAGNTIYF

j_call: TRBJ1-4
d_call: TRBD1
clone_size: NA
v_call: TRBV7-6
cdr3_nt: TGTGCCAGCAGCAAACAGGGGGCAGCGACTAATGAAAAACTGTTTTTT
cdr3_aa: CASSKQGAATNEKLFF

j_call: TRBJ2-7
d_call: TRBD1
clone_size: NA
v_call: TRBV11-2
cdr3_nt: TGTGCCAGCAGCTACACCGGGACAGGGGCGTACGAGCAGTACTTC
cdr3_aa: CASSYTGTGAYEQYF

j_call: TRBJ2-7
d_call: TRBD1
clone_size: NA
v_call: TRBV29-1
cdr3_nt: TGCAGCGTGGGGACAGGGGTCCGGTACGAGCAGTACTTC
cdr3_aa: CSVGTGVRYEQYF

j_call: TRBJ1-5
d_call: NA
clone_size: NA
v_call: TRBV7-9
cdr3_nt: TGTGCCAGCAGCTTAGGGGCTATCAATCAGCCCCAGCATTTT
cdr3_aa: CASSLGAINQPQHF

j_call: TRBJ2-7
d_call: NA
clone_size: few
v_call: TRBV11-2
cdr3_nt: TGTGCCAGCAGCTTAGAAACAGATCGATGGTACTTC
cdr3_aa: CASSLETDRWYF

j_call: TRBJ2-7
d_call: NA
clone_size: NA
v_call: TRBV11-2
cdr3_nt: TGTGCCAGCAGCTTAACGGGGTTGATAGGGTCCTACGAGCAGTACTTC
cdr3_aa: CASSLTGLIGSYEQYF

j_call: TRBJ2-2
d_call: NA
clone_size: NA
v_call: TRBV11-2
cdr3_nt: TGTGCCAGCAGGGGCTCCGGACTTATATACGGGGAGCTGTTTTTT
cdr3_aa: CASRGSGLIYGELFF

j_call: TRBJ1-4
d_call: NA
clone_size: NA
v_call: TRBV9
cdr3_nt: TGTGCCAGCAGCGTAGGTTTCGGGGGGGCTAATGAAAAACTGTTTTTT
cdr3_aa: CASSVGFGGANEKLFF

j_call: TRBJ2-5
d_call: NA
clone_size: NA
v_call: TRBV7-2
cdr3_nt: TGTGCCAGCAGAGAAGGGGGGACCCAGTACTTC
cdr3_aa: CASREGGTQYF

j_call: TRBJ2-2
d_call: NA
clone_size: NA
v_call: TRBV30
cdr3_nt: TGTGCCTGGAGTGGGGGGGCCGGGGAGCTGTTTTTT
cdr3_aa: CAWSGGAGELFF

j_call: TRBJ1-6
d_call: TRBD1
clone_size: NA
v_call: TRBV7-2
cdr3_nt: TGTGCCAGCAGCCCCCTGACAGGGATTAATTCACCCCTCCACTTT
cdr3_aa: CASSPLTGINSPLHF

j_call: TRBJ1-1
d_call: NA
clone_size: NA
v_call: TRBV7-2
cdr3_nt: TGTGCCAGCAGCTCGCAGGGGAACACTGAAGCTTTCTTT
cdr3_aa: CASSSQGNTEAFF

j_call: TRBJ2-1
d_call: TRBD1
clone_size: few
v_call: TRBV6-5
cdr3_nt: TGTGCCAGCAGTTACAATGACAGGGGGCCTGGGAATGAGCAGTTCTTC
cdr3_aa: CASSYNDRGPGNEQFF

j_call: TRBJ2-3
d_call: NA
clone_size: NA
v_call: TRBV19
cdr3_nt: TGTGCCAGTAGTATCGGGTCGGGGGTAAGGCGCACAGATACGCAGTATTTT
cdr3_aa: CASSIGSGVRRTDTQYF

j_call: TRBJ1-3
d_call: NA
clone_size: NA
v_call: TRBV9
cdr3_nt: TGTGCCAGCAGCGTAATGGAGCCGGCCGACACCATATATTTT
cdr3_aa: CASSVMEPADTIYF

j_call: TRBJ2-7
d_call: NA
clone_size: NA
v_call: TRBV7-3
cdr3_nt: TGTGCCAGCAGCTTAGGGCCAGCGGCCGCCTCCTACGAGCAGTACTTC
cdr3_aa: CASSLGPAAASYEQYF

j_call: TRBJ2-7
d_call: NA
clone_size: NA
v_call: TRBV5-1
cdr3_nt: TGCGCCAGCAGCGCTTCAGGGGTCGGGCTCTACGAGCAGTACTTC
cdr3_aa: CASSASGVGLYEQYF

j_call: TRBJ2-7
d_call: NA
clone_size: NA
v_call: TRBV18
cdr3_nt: TGTGCCAGCTCACCCCAGGCCCTGTACGAGCAGTACTTC
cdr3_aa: CASSPQALYEQYF

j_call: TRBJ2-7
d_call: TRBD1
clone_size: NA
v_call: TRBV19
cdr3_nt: TGTGCCAGTAGTTGGGGACAGGGGGCCTACGAGCAGTACTTC
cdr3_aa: CASSWGQGAYEQYF

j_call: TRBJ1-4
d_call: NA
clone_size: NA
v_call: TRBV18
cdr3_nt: TGTGCCAGCTCACCACCGGTCGGTCAGGGTGATAATGAAAAACTGTTTTTT
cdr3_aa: CASSPPVGQGDNEKLFF

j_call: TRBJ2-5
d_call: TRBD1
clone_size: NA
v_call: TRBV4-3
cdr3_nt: TGCGCCAGCAGCCAAGGACAGGGGTTCCAAGAGACCCAGTACTTC
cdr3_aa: CASSQGQGFQETQYF

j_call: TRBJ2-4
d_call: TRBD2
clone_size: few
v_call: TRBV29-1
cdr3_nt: TGCAGCGTAAGCGGGGGAACTGTCGGCAAAAACATTCAGTACTTC
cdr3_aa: CSVSGGTVGKNIQYF

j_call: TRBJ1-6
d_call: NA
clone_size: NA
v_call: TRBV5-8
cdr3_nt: TGTGCCAGCAGCTTCGAGGGACAACCTTTT
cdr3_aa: CASSFEGQPF

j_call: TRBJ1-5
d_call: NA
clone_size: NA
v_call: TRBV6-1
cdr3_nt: TGTGCCAGCACCGGCATTGGAGGGAATCAGCCCCAGCATTTT
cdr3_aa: CASTGIGGNQPQHF

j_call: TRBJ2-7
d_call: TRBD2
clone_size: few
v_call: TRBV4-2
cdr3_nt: TGTGCCAGCAGGGCCGCTAGCGGGAGGGGCACCTACGAGCAGTACTTC
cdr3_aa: CASRAASGRGTYEQYF

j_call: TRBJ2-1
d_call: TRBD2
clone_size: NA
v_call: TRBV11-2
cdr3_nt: TGTGCCAGCAGCCCTTTGGCCGGGACTAGCGCCTCCACCTACAATGAGCAGTTCTTC
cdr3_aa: CASSPLAGTSASTYNEQFF

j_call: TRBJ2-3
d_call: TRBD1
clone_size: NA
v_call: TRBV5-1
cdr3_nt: TGCGCCAGCAGCTTGGAGGGACAGGGTAGATCAGATACGCAGTATTTT
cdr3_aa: CASSLEGQGRSDTQYF

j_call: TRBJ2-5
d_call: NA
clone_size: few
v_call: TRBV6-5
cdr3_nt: TGTGCCAGCAGTTCTCGTCCCGGGACCCAGTACTTC
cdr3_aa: CASSSRPGTQYF

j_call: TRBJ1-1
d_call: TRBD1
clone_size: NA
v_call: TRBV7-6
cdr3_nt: TGTGCCAGCAGCTTAGGGAAGGGGGCGGCTGCTTTCTTT
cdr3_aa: CASSLGKGAAAFF

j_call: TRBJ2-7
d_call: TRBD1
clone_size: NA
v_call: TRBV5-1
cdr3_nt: TGCGCCAGCAGCTTGGGTTTTACAGGGGGCGCGGGGATCGAGCAGTACTTC
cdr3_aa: CASSLGFTGGAGIEQYF

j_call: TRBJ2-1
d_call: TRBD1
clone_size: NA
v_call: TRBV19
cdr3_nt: TGTGCCAGTAGTACCGGGACAGGGCCCTACAATGAGCAGTTCTTC
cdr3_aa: CASSTGTGPYNEQFF